The clone carrying this T cell receptor (beta chain) has a handful of counts. Its antigen is not known. The data were taken from a study of beta chain features in type 1 diabetes. Findings and caveats of the study: PCR might pick shorter templates more often, in the same way for patients and controls. The naive, central memory and Treg TCRB repertoires of patients appeared to be more similar to one another than those of healthy donors.

The CDR3 consists of 13 residues. Germline V gene data show CDR1 as SGHAT and CDR2 as FQNNGV. V lost 0 bases, J lost 8 bases, and 8 bases lay in between. cDNA synthesis used the whole RNA isolate, giving expressed TCRB sequences. Some 3.6 million reads on average were seen across naive, central memory and regulatory T cell samples. This table comes from immunoSEQ multiplex PCR, and its TCRdb copy is limited to in-frame clones, with some not included. The sample shows over 700,000 clones, 17% of them seen only once. The specimen was naive CD4+ T cells from blood. The sequence was collected from a woman between 18 and 30 years old in good health. V usage is TRBV11-2 and J usage is TRBJ2-1, with unresolved D. CDR3 nucleotides: TGTGCCAGCAGCTTAGATGTGCAGTATGAGCAGTTCTTC. It is translated as CASSLDVQYEQFF.